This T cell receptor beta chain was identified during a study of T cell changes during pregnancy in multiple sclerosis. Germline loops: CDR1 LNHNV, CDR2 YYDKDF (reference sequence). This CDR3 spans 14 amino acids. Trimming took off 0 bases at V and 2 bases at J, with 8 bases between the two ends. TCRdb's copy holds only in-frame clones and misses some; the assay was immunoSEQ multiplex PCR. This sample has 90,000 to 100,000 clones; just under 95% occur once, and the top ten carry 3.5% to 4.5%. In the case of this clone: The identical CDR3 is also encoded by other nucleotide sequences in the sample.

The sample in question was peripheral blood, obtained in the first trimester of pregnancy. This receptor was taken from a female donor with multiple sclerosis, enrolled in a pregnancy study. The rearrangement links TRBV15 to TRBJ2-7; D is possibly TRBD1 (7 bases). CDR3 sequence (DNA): TGTGCCACCAGCAGAGACAGGGGGGCCTACGAGCAGTACTTC. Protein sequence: CATSRDRGAYEQYF.